Below are 23 T cell receptor beta chains sequenced from a single sample in a study of CD8+CD57+ T cells in acquired aplastic anemia. CD8+CD57+ cell expansion, shown by flow cytometry, had occurred in the patients selected for sequencing. Genomic DNA constituted the template upon which TCR beta VDJ and CDR3 profiling was performed. TCRdb independently ran MiXCR on the reads; one entry per CDR3 protein. Among just over 450,000 distinct CDR3 sequences listed, about a third were seen once. Sequenced sample: sorted CD4+, CD8+, or CD8+CD57+ T cells (not recorded which) from PBMCs. Receptors originate from a human donor with aplastic anemia.

A few counts support this clonotype. The genes are TRBV5-1 and TRBJ2-5, with 8 nucleotides matching TRBD1. Germline lookup yields CDR1 SGHRS and CDR2 YFSETQ. The CDR3 is 18 residues long. Trimming at V came to 0 bases and at J to 0 bases, leaving 10 bases not matched to a gene. The CDR3 sequence is CASSLEAIRQGNQETQYF. As DNA, the CDR3 is TGCGCCAGCAGCTTGGAGGCGATCCGACAGGGGAACCAAGAGACCCAGTACTTC. The full variable domain, with the rest looked up from reference TRBV5-1 and TRBJ2-5, is KAGVTQTPRYLIKTRGQQVTLSCSPISGHRSVSWYQQTPGQGLQFLFEYFSETQRNKGNFPGRFSGRQFSNSRSEMNVSTLELGDSALYLCASSLEAIRQGNQETQYFGPGTRLLVL.

About this clonotype: A read error is possible here, since a much larger clone lies one base away. The CDR3 region is CASSLSADRGYEQCF. CDR3 DNA sequence: TGTGCCAGCAGCTTATCGGCAGACCGAGGCTACGAGCAGTGCTTC. V and J are TRBV11-1 and TRBJ2-7; D unresolved. CDR3 length: 15 residues. Germline CDR1 is SGHAT and CDR2 is FQDESV (reference sequence).

This clonotype has at least ten counts. The rearrangement links TRBV19 to TRBJ1-4; D is uncertain. The germline CDR1 and CDR2 sequences are LNHDA and SQIVND (reference sequence). This CDR3 comprises 13 residues. V gave up 8 bases and J gave up 8 bases, with 15 bases separating them. The CDR3 nucleotides read TGTGCCAGTTCGGCAGGAAGAATCGAAAAACTGTTTTTT. This encodes CASSAGRIEKLFF.

This rearrangement joins TRBV30 to TRBJ2-1, with 15 bases aligning to TRBD2. The CDR3 has 16 amino acids. Germline V gene lookup returns CDR1 GTSNPN and CDR2 SVGIG (reference sequence). Trimming removed 5 bases from V and 7 bases from J; junction bases left unmatched: 9. CDR3 residues: CAWGRVGTSGRNEQFF. The CDR3 region has the DNA TGTGCCTGGGGCCGGGTGGGGACTAGCGGGAGGAATGAGCAGTTCTTC.

This clonotype was seen repeatedly, ten times or more. The chain combines TRBV2 with TRBJ1-4; D might be TRBD1 (5 bases). The CDR3 is 15 amino acids. Germline assignment: CDR1 SNHLY and CDR2 FYNNEI. Trimming took 5 bases from V and 8 from J, leaving 18 bases between them. The CDR3 nucleotides read TGTGCCAGCAGTTTCCTGCGGGGCGTCGGGGAAAAACTGTTTTTT. As protein: CASSFLRGVGEKLFF.

The rearrangement uses TRBV29-1 and TRBJ2-5; 7 nucleotides align to TRBD1. J was trimmed by 1 base and V by 8 bases; bases with no gene match: 10. Germline V gene sequence: CDR1 SQVTM, CDR2 ANQGSEA. The CDR3 is 14 residues long. CDR3 sequence: CSFGPQGIQETQYF. For the CDR3, the DNA is TGCAGCTTCGGACCACAGGGGATCCAAGAGACCCAGTACTTC.

In the case of this clonotype: Since no conserved phenylalanine or tryptophan closes the CDR3, a read error is the likely cause. This chain connects TRBV29-1 to TRBJ2-7; D tentatively reads TRBD1 or TRBD2 (5 bases each). The V end was cut by 6 bases, the J end by 5 bases, with 14 bases between. The CDR3 spans 12 residues. Germline V lookup: CDR1 SQVTM, CDR2 ANQGSEA. As DNA, the CDR3 is TGCAGCGTAGAGCAGGGACGGCACGAGCAGTACCTC. Translated, it gives CSVEQGRHEQYL.

At least ten counts were recorded for this clonotype. V gene TRBV6-5 combines with J gene TRBJ1-1, with 7 bases matching TRBD1. V shed 4 bases, J shed 4 bases, and the junction held 3 bases outside the gene matches. The CDR3 is 13 amino acids. The germline V gene encodes CDR1 MNHEY and CDR2 SVGAGI. DNA of the CDR3: TGTGCCAGCAGTTGGCAGGGGGGCACTGAAGCTTTCTTT. Translation gives CASSWQGGTEAFF.

This clonotype was seen at least ten times. V gene TRBV6-5 combines with J gene TRBJ1-2; the D is unclear. This CDR3 spans 13 amino acids. Trimming pared 2 bases from V and 8 bases from J, leaving 12 bases between. Germline V gives CDR1 MNHEY, CDR2 SVGAGI. The CDR3 DNA reads TGTGCCAGCAGTTACGAGGTGCGTGGGGGCTACACCTTC. It translates to CASSYEVRGGYTF.

This chain connects TRBV7-2 to TRBJ2-2, with D perhaps TRBD2 (5 bases). Per the germline V gene, CDR1 is SGHTA and CDR2 is FQGNSA. CDR3 length: 15 amino acids. V gave up 5 bases and J gave up 2 bases, with 12 bases separating them. This CDR3 reads CASSLTRGNTGELFF. CDR3 nucleotide sequence: TGTGCCAGCAGCCTAACCCGGGGTAACACCGGGGAGCTGTTTTTT. The full variable domain, its missing parts supplied by reference TRBV7-2 and TRBJ2-2, is GAGVSQSPSNKVTEKGKDVELRCDPISGHTALYWYRQSLGQGLEFLIYFQGNSAPDKSGLPSDRFSAERTGGSVSTLTIQRTQQEDSAVYLCASSLTRGNTGELFFGEGSRLTVL.

This clonotype was recorded only once. The chain employs TRBV10-3 and TRBJ2-5, with D possibly TRBD1 on 6 matching bases. The CDR3 runs 14 residues. Germline CDR1 reads ENHRY; CDR2 reads SYGVKD. V was shortened by 10 bases and J by 4 bases, with 19 bases between the two germline ends. This CDR3 is CATWPGDVGETQYF. CDR3 in DNA: TGTGCCACCTGGCCAGGGGACGTGGGAGAGACCCAGTACTTC.

This clonotype was picked up many times. The CDR3 loop reads CASKYSSNQPQHF. The CDR3 nucleotides read TGTGCCAGTAAATATTCTAGCAATCAGCCCCAGCATTTT. V usage is TRBV19 and J usage is TRBJ1-5, with no clear D. This CDR3 is built from 13 residues. Germline V gene sequence: CDR1 LNHDA, CDR2 SQIVND (reference sequence). Trimming left V 7 bases short and J 0 bases short, with 7 bases between.

The table lists this clonotype with many counts. This sequence joins TRBV15 and TRBJ2-3; 7 bases are a match to TRBD1. Trimming cost V 5 bases and J 5 bases; bases outside gene matches: 19. Germline V gives CDR1 LNHNV, CDR2 YYDKDF (reference sequence). CDR3 size: 18 residues. As DNA, the CDR3 is TGTGCCACCAGCTCCGGATTGGAGACAGGGAAGAGGAGAGATACGCAGTATTTT. It is translated as CATSSGLETGKRRDTQYF.

The rearrangement joins TRBV12-3 or TRBV12-4 to TRBJ2-7, with TRBD2 matching 13 bases. With V trimmed by 6 bases and J by 4 bases, 18 bases remained unmatched. CDR3 size: 19 residues. CDR3 in DNA: TGTGCCAGCAGCCCAACCACGACTAGCGGGAGGCCCAGGGGATACGAGCAGTACTTC. Protein: CASSPTTTSGRPRGYEQYF.

This clonotype was counted between two and nine times. The genes are TRBV7-9 and TRBJ1-1; perhaps TRBD1 as D (6 bases). The CDR3 totals 16 residues. V lost 1 base, J lost 5 bases, and 17 bases lay in between. Germline CDR1 is SEHNR and CDR2 is FQNEAQ (reference sequence). CDR3 nucleotides: TGTGCCAGCAGCTTAGGACTCGGGGGCCCGGGTACTGAAGCTTTCTTT. Protein product: CASSLGLGGPGTEAFF.

This clonotype was seen many times. J is TRBJ1-5 and V is TRBV10-1; 8 nucleotides match TRBD1. J was trimmed by 0 bases and V by 6 bases; bases with no gene match: 4. CDR3 length: 15 residues. The germline V gene encodes CDR1 WNHNN and CDR2 SYGVQD (reference sequence). CDR3 in DNA: TGCGCCAGCAGCCCCGGGACAGGTAGCAATCAGCCCCAGCATTTT. Protein: CASSPGTGSNQPQHF.

J is TRBJ1-3 and V is TRBV6-1; TRBD1 might be the D (6 bases). This CDR3 spans 14 amino acids. Germline V gene sequence: CDR1 MNHNS, CDR2 SASEGT. V was pared by 6 bases and J by 4 bases, with 13 bases between. For the CDR3, the DNA is TGTGCCAGCAGCGCGGCCGGGGGCGGAAACACCATATATTTT. Translated: CASSAAGGGNTIYF.

This clonotype occurred a few times. This sequence joins TRBV20-1 and TRBJ2-5, with 8 bases fitting TRBD2. Unmatched junction bases numbered 7, after V lost 2 bases and J lost 5 bases. The CDR3 has 14 amino acids. Germline V gives CDR1 DFQATT, CDR2 SNEGSKA (reference sequence). CDR3 residues: CSARTAGREETQYF. CDR3 nucleotides: TGCAGTGCTAGAACCGCCGGGAGGGAGGAGACCCAGTACTTC.

This clonotype was observed a handful of times. This chain links TRBV5-1 with TRBJ1-5; the D gene is possibly TRBD1 (5 bases). Germline V CDR1 and CDR2: SGHRS, YFSETQ. V lost 5 bases, J lost 8 bases, and 20 bases lay in between. This CDR3 contains 15 residues. This CDR3 is CASRRDDGPGKPQHF. The CDR3 DNA is TGCGCCAGCAGACGGGACGACGGGCCCGGGAAGCCCCAGCATTTT.

This clonotype was counted between two and nine times. The chain uses TRBV5-8 and TRBJ2-2; no clear D. Trimming removed 0 bases at V and 4 bases at J, with 7 bases between. The CDR3 runs 14 residues. Germline values: CDR1 SGHTS, CDR2 YDEGEE. The CDR3 nucleotides are TGTGCCAGCAGCTTGGCCGCCCGCACCGGGGAGCTGTTTTTT. It codes for CASSLAARTGELFF.

About this clonotype itself: This could be a read error, since a much larger clone is one nucleotide away. This chain connects TRBV12-3 or TRBV12-4 to TRBJ1-2, with D perhaps TRBD1 (5 bases). V lost 6 bases, J lost 7 bases, and 18 bases lay in between. This CDR3 region has 14 residues. CDR3 region: CASRRLGRGVGYTF. CDR3 in DNA: TGTGCCAGCAGGCGCCTGGGACGGGGCGTTGGCTACACCTTC.

This clonotype turned up a few times. V gene TRBV3-1 combines with J gene TRBJ2-7; TRBD1 matches 7 bases. Looked up from germline, CDR1 is LGHDT and CDR2 is YNNKEL (reference sequence). The J segment lost 6 bases and the V segment lost 4 bases, leaving 15 bases of the junction unmatched. The CDR3 is 16 amino acids. The CDR3 protein is CASSLGDRVRPREQYF. As DNA, the CDR3 is TGTGCCAGCAGCCTGGGAGACAGGGTACGTCCGCGCGAGCAGTACTTC.

Comment on this clonotype: Being one base from a much bigger clone, this may be a read error. The chain uses TRBV7-9 and TRBJ2-7; 7 bases agree with TRBD2. Germline V gives CDR1 SEHNR, CDR2 FQNEAQ (reference sequence). Trimming at V came to 3 bases and at J to 7 bases, leaving 6 bases not matched to a gene. The CDR3 spans 13 residues. Here the CDR3 reads CASSFGGYREQYF. CDR3 coding DNA: TGTGCCAGCAGCTTCGGGGGGTACAGGGAGCAGTACTTC.